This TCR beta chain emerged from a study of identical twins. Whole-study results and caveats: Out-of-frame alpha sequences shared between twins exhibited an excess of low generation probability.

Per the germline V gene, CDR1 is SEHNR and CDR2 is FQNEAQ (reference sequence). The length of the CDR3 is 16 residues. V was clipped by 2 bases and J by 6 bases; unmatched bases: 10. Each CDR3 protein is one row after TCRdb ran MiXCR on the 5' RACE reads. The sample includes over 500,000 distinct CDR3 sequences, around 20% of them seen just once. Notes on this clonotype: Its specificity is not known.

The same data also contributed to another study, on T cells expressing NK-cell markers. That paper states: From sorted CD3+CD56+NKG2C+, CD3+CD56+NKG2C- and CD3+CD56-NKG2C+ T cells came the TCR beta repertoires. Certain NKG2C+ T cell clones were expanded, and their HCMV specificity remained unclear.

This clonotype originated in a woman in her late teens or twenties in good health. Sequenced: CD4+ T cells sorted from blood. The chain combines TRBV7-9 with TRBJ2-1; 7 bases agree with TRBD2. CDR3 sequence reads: CASSLSGGRAVNEQFF. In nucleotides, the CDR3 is TGTGCCAGCAGCTTATCAGGTGGGAGGGCTGTCAATGAGCAGTTCTTC.